This passage covers 3 T cell receptor beta chains from one sample sequenced in a study of human T cells and chemical hapten exposure. Sequencing started from total RNA isolated from unfractionated whole blood. TCRdb called the 5' RACE reads again in MiXCR, with one record for every CDR3 protein. Among tens of thousands of distinct CDR3 sequences listed, 6.5% to 8.5% were seen once. The receptors were gathered from a male donor in good health.

This clonotype showed up just a few times. This chain connects TRBV5-1 to TRBJ2-2, with TRBD1 as a possible D gene (5 bases). This CDR3 is built from 15 residues. Between the trimmed V and J ends, which lost 5 bases and 4 bases, there was a span of 15 bases. CDR1 is SGHRS, CDR2 YFSETQ, per germline. CDR3 coding DNA: TGCGCCAGCAGGGAGAGCAGGGATGGCACCGGGGAGCTGTTTTTT. Protein product: CASRESRDGTGELFF.

This clonotype appeared many times. The rearrangement links TRBV7-8 to TRBJ1-1; weak D call: TRBD1 (6 bases). V was cut by 4 bases and J by 6 bases, with 15 bases left in between. Germline lookup yields CDR1 SGHVS and CDR2 FQNEAQ. This CDR3 has 14 amino acids. The CDR3 here is CASSSRGKLAEAFF. CDR3 sequence (DNA): TGTGCCAGCAGCTCCAGGGGAAAGTTGGCTGAAGCTTTCTTT.

The V and J genes are TRBV12-3 or TRBV12-4 and TRBJ2-1; 14 positions agree with TRBD2. The CDR3 contains 15 residues. Unmatched junction bases numbered 2, after V lost 4 bases and J lost 6 bases. DNA for the CDR3: TGTGCCAGCAGTTCCGGACTAGCGGGGGGCAATGAGCAGTTCTTC. Its protein product is CASSSGLAGGNEQFF.